This T cell receptor (beta chain) was sequenced in a study of blood T cell repertoires in COVID-19. Overall study context: The cDNA or gDNA used as material had been derived from T cells, B-cell-depleted T cells, or PBMCs.

CDR1 is GTSNPN, CDR2 SVGIG, per germline (reference sequence). This CDR3 spans 12 amino acids. The V gene lost 2 bases and the J gene lost 1 base, with 5 bases spanning the gap. Per the original methods: Cell counts per sample came from amplifying reference gene primers. Here immunoSEQ multiplex PCR was the method, and the copy in TCRdb shows in-frame clones only, minus some. The D gene and trimming were derived from the DNA, and the V and J assignments and clone size from that table. The sample yields approximately 250,000 clones, roughly 84% seen once. This receptor was obtained from a man in his 60s with acute or convalescent COVID-19. Specimen: peripheral blood. The chain employs TRBV30 and TRBJ1-1, with D hard to call. The CDR3 DNA is TGTGCCTGGAGTATATCGAACACTGAAGCTTTCTTT. As protein: CAWSISNTEAFF.